The clone carrying this TCR beta chain was seen a handful of times. The data derive from a study of blood T cell repertoires in COVID-19. Per the study methods: By means of reference gene primer amplification, nucleated cell counts were estimated. Clones were sequenced by immunoSEQ multiplex PCR, and TCRdb holds only the in-frame ones, with some missing. V and J calls and clone size are copied from that table; D and trimming were computed from the DNA. The sample includes over 15,000 clones, approximately 88% of them seen just once. Specimen: peripheral blood. The sequence derives from a human donor in a cohort sampled during active COVID-19. The donor label of this sample is uncertain.

The CDR3, as DNA: TGTGCCAGCATTTTCATCGATCCCTACACAGATACGCAGTATTTT. This codes for CASIFIDPYTDTQYF. V usage is TRBV2 and J usage is TRBJ2-3; no definite D call. V lost 7 bases, J lost 2 bases, and 16 bases lay in between. Germline CDR1 is SNHLY and CDR2 is FYNNEI. The CDR3 sequence is 15 residues long.